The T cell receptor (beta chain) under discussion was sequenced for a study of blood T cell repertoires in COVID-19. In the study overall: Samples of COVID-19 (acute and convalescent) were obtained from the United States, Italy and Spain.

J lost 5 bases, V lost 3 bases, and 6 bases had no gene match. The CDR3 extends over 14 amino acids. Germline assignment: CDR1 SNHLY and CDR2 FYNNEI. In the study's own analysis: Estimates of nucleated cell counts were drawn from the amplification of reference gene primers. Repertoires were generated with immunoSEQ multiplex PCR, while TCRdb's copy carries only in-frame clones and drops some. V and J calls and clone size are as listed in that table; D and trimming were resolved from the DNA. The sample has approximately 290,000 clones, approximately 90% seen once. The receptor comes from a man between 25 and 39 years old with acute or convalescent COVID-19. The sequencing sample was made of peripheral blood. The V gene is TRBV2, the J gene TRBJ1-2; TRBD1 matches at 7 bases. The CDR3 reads CASSDRGVRYGYTF. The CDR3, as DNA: TGTGCCAGCAGTGACAGGGGGGTTCGGTATGGCTACACCTTC.